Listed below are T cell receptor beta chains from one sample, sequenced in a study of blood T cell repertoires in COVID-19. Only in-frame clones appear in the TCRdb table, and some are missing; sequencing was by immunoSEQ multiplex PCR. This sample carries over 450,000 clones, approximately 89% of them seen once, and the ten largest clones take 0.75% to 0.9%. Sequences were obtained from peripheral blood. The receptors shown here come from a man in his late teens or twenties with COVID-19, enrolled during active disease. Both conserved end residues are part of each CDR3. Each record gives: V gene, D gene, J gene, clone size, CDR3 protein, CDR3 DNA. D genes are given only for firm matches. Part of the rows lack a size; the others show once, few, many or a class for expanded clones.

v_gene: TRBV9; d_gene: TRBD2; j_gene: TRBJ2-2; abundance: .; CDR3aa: CASSFSGRASPGELFF; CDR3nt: TGTGCCAGCAGTTTTAGCGGGAGGGCGTCTCCCGGGGAGCTGTTTTTT
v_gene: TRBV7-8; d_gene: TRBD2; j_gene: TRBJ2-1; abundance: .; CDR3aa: CASSPRGSGSYEQFF; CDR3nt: TGTGCCAGCAGCCCCCGGGGTAGCGGGAGCTATGAGCAGTTCTTC
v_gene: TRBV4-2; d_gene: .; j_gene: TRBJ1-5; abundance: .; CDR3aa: CASSQDLTGDQPQHF; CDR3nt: TGTGCCAGCAGCCAAGATCTAACAGGAGATCAGCCCCAGCATTTT
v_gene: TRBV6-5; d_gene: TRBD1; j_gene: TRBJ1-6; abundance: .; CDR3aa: CASSYRQGVDSPLHF; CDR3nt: TGTGCCAGCAGTTACAGACAGGGGGTCGATTCACCCCTCCACTTT
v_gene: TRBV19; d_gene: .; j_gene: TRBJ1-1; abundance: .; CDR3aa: CASSPNRFAGGTEAFF; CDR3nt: TGTGCCAGTAGTCCCAACAGGTTTGCGGGAGGCACTGAAGCTTTCTTT
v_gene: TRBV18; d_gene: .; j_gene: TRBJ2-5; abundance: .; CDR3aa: CASSPTLEETQYF; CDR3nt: TGTGCCAGCTCACCGACCCTAGAAGAGACCCAGTACTTC
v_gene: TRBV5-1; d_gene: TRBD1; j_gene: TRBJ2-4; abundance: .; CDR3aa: CASSEQGAGGKNIQYF; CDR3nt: TGCGCCAGCAGCGAACAGGGGGCCGGGGGCAAAAACATTCAGTACTTC
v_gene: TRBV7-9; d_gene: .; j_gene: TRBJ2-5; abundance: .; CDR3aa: CASSSATWGGETQYF; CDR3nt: TGTGCCAGCAGCTCCGCGACGTGGGGCGGAGAGACCCAGTACTTC
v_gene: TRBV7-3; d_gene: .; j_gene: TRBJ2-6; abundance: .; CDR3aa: CASSSTGVYSGANVLTF; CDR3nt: TGTGCCAGCAGCTCGACAGGAGTCTACTCTGGGGCCAACGTCCTGACTTTC
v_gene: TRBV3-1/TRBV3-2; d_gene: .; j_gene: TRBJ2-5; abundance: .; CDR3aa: CASSQDSPLVETQYF; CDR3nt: TGTGCCAGCAGCCAAGATAGTCCATTGGTGGAGACCCAGTACTTC
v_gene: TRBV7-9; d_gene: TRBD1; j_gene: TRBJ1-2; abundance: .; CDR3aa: CASSSIPGQGHYGYTF; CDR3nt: TGTGCCAGCAGCTCTATACCGGGACAGGGACACTATGGCTACACCTTC
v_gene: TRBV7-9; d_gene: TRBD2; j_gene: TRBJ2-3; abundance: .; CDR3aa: CASSPFKTGLVRDTQYF; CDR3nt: TGTGCCAGCAGCCCATTTAAAACAGGACTAGTGAGGGATACGCAGTATTTT
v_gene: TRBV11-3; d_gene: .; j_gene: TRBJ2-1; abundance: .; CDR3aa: CASSSGVPNEQFF; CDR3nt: TGTGCCAGCAGTTCGGGAGTGCCCAATGAGCAGTTCTTC
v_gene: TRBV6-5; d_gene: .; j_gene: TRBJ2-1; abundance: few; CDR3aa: CASSPRLESNEQFF; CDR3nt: TGTGCCAGCAGCCCCCGACTAGAAAGTAATGAGCAGTTCTTC
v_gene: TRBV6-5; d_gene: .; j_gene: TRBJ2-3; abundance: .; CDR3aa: CATQLGARDTQYF; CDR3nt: TGTGCCACCCAGCTGGGGGCCAGGGATACGCAGTATTTT
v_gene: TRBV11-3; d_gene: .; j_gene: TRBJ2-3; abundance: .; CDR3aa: CASSSQQMTSTDTQYF; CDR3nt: TGTGCCAGCAGCTCGCAGCAGATGACTAGCACAGATACGCAGTATTTT
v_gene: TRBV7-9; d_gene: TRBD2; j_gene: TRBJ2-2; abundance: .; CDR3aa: CASSSSLGRGGITGELFF; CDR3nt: TGTGCCAGCAGCTCGTCACTGGGACGGGGAGGGATCACCGGGGAGCTGTTTTTT